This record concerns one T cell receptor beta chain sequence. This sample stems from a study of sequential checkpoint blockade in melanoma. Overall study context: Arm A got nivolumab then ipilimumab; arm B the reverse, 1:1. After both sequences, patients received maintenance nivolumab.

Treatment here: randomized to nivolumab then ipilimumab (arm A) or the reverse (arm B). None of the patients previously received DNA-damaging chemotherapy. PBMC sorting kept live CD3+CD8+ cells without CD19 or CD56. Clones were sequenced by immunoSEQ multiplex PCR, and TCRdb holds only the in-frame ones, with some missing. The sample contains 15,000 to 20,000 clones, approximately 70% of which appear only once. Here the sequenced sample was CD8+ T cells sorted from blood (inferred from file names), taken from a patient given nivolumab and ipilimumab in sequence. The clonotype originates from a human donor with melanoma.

The CDR3 DNA is TGTGCCAGCAGTGAATTCGGGACAGGGACCTACGAGCAGTACTTC. It codes for CASSEFGTGTYEQYF. This rearrangement joins TRBV2 to TRBJ2-7; 9 positions agree with TRBD1. Germline-derived CDR1 and CDR2 are SNHLY and FYNNEI. CDR3 size: 15 residues. J gave up 2 bases and V 2 bases, and 4 bases lay outside the gene matches.